This T cell receptor (beta chain) was documented in a study of blood T cell repertoires in COVID-19. Study background: Samples taken during acute and convalescent COVID-19 were collected in the United States, Italy and Spain. Sources were T cells, B-cell-depleted T cells, or PBMCs; the material itself was cDNA or gDNA.

Per the original methods: Reference gene primer amplification gave estimated nucleated cell counts. Libraries were prepared by immunoSEQ multiplex PCR; TCRdb keeps only in-frame clonotypes and omits some of them. That table gives V, J and clone size, and the DNA gave D and trimming. The table has around 16,000 clones, around 89% seen once. Germline CDR1 reads SGHNT; CDR2 reads YYREEE (reference sequence). The CDR3 spans 16 residues. The ends lost 2 bases at V and 0 bases at J; junction bases unmatched: 6. This rearrangement joins TRBV5-4 to TRBJ1-2, with TRBD1 identical over 8 bases. Specimen: peripheral blood. The TCR originated in a human donor in a cohort sampled during active COVID-19. The DNA for the CDR3 is TGTGCCAGCAGCTTACCGGGACAGGAAGCTAACTATGGCTACACCTTC. It codes for CASSLPGQEANYGYTF.